The subject of this entry is one T cell receptor beta chain. The antigen remains unidentified. This sample was included in a study of CD8 T cell repertoires and HIV-1 epitope variants. Method: immunoSEQ multiplex PCR; TCRdb's copy keeps in-frame clones and lacks some. The repertoire has 4,000 to 6,500 clones, 50% to 70% of them found once; the top ten carry 45%. This CDR3 is 13 amino acids long. Looked up from germline, CDR1 is GTSNPN and CDR2 is SVGIG (reference sequence). V lost 5 bases and J 4 bases, leaving 14 bases between the germline ends. Specimen: cultured CD8+ T cells derived from PBMCs. This rearrangement joins TRBV30 to TRBJ1-1; no firm D call. The sequence derives from a male donor with HIV. The CDR3 DNA is TGTGCCTGGGAAGTTCTAAGGAGCACTGAAGCTTTCTTT. This codes for CAWEVLRSTEAFF.